This T cell receptor beta chain came from a study of blood T cell repertoires in COVID-19. Trimming removed 4 bases at V and 0 bases at J, with 12 bases between. Germline V gene sequence: CDR1 MGHRA, CDR2 YSYEKL. This CDR3 contains 16 residues. Assay: immunoSEQ multiplex PCR; the TCRdb copy retains only in-frame clones and omits some. The data contain roughly 220,000 clones, approximately 81% of them singletons. Sequenced: peripheral blood. This sequence originates from a young man with active or convalescent COVID-19. The chain links TRBV4-1 to TRBJ2-2; weak D call: TRBD2 (7 bases). The CDR3 nucleotides are TGCGCCAGCAGCCCAAGAGGGGGGGCGAACACCGGGGAGCTGTTTTTT. Protein product: CASSPRGGANTGELFF.